This T cell receptor (beta chain) originates from a study of breast tumors, draining lymph nodes, adjacent tissues. As to this clonotype: Its antigen is still unknown. The junction differs from germline at one of its ends, possibly a read error.

CDR1 is SEHNR and CDR2 is FQNEAQ in the germline V gene (reference sequence). The CDR3 runs to 15 residues. Each CDR3 protein gets one entry after TCRdb re-called the multiplex PCR reads with MiXCR. The sample lists around 66,000 distinct CDR3 sequences, around two fifths occurring once. Broader study findings: Data only fit, rather than demonstrated, lymph node origin of most tumor T cells. Compared with lymph nodes, tumors were less diverse; compared with nontumor tissue, more. Luminal-like breast cancer showed significantly higher tumor–nontumor repertoire similarity than basal-like. Data fit most tumor T cells coming from lymph node, expanding in tumor.

The chain has TRBV7-9 and TRBJ1-2; D is perhaps TRBD1 (6 bases). Sequences were obtained from breast tumor tissue. The clonotype was recovered from a female donor with breast cancer. Some clones in this sample may be carry-over from other donors' samples. Here the CDR3 DNA reads TGTGCCAGCAGCCAGAGTCTATCGGGAAGCGGGGGCTACCCCTTC. Protein: CASSQSLSGSGGYPF.